These T cell receptor beta chains were read from a single sample in a study of blood T cells in healthy people across ages. One entry per CDR3 protein results from TCRdb running MiXCR on the 5' RACE reads. In the table there are roughly 1,800,000 distinct CDR3 sequences, roughly 49% of which are singletons. What was sequenced was blood. These receptors originate from a woman aged 40 to 50 in good health. Each CDR3 is given without its conserved first and last residue. Fields, in order: clone size, J gene, V gene, CDR3 protein. Some rows mark clone size as missing; the rest say once, few, many or name a class of expanded clone.

-,TRBJ2-5,TRBV7-7,ASSLGATLLGAQY
-,TRBJ2-3,TRBV6-5,ASSYKKDRRNTDTQY
-,TRBJ2-7,TRBV27,ASTTSGGSQY
-,TRBJ2-5,TRBV29-1,SVDWSGPGETQY
-,TRBJ2-5,TRBV27,ASRASGVKTQY
-,TRBJ1-2,TRBV7-2,ASSLDARMNT
-,TRBJ1-2,TRBV9,ASSVAIGDGYT
-,TRBJ1-1,TRBV10-3,AIRSGGYAF
-,TRBJ2-1,TRBV15,ATSPQAENYNEQF
once,TRBJ2-5,TRBV14,TSSQEGRFETQY
-,TRBJ1-6,TRBV6-1,ASNQQVSNSPLH
-,TRBJ2-3,TRBV7-2,ASSFRQALGTSTDTQY
-,TRBJ2-3,TRBV6-2/TRBV6-3,ASSYRAGETPDTQY
-,TRBJ1-5,TRBV5-1,ASSLGTGSGTQH
-,TRBJ2-6,TRBV9,ASSTRDFGSGANVLT
-,TRBJ1-2,TRBV20-1,SVRTGTVGYT
few,TRBJ1-2,TRBV12-3/TRBV12-4,ASSISPTGIYT
-,TRBJ2-1,TRBV6-5,ASSYSRAGTSRHNEQF
-,TRBJ2-1,TRBV20-1,SAREDLAGVYNEQF
-,TRBJ2-5,TRBV9,ASSVVGSSETQY
-,TRBJ2-2,TRBV12-3/TRBV12-4,ASSRTGTGSGELF
-,TRBJ2-5,TRBV7-2,ASSLGQVYQETQY
-,TRBJ1-5,TRBV6-6,ASRAGSTQH
-,TRBJ2-5,TRBV6-5,ASSYSVPGGETQY
-,TRBJ2-3,TRBV7-2,ASSPGQGYADTQY
few,TRBJ2-3,TRBV6-4,ASSKTGAPTDTQY
-,TRBJ2-3,TRBV3-1,ASSQYGVEKDTQY
-,TRBJ1-1,TRBV14,ASSHLVGQGIYTEAF
few,TRBJ1-2,TRBV5-1,ASSGEDRGYYGYT
few,TRBJ1-5,TRBV7-2,ASSVNGSPQH
-,TRBJ2-1,TRBV24-1,ATSDRSTGSYNEQF
-,TRBJ1-5,TRBV7-2,ASSLGHDPNQPQH
few,TRBJ2-5,TRBV7-2,ASSLDGQLRGETQY
-,TRBJ1-4,TRBV7-2,ASSPGVATSNEKLF
few,TRBJ2-7,TRBV5-8,ASTRGQGAGEQY
once,TRBJ1-2,TRBV9,ASSSVGRGKGKSYGYT
-,TRBJ2-2,TRBV27,ASSSGGLFTGELF
-,TRBJ1-2,TRBV12-3/TRBV12-4,ASSLILGGTGANYGYT
-,TRBJ2-1,TRBV11-1,ASRPGLAASGKQF
-,TRBJ2-7,TRBV12-3/TRBV12-4,ASSPGPAEKEQY
-,TRBJ2-7,TRBV6-8,ASRGPPCSYEQY
many,TRBJ1-2,TRBV12-3/TRBV12-4,ASSSQGEGYGYT
-,TRBJ2-5,TRBV10-1,ASSEGSRGGGETQY
-,TRBJ2-1,TRBV10-3,AISDGLNNEQF
-,TRBJ2-3,TRBV7-9,ASSLAETRESGDTQY
once,TRBJ1-1,TRBV7-9,ASSSTADRGLNTEAF
few,TRBJ1-2,TRBV6-6,AISEQHSNYGYT
once,-,TRBV5-1,ASSMGGQETQF
once,TRBJ2-3,TRBV6-4,ASSVGAGTNTDTQY
-,TRBJ1-1,TRBV4-2,ASSYGGVANTEAF
-,TRBJ2-1,TRBV7-2,ASSFGQRYNEQF